This T cell receptor (beta chain) was observed in a study of cytomegalovirus exposure and HLA in healthy donors. Findings and caveats of the study: According to the study, approximately 150 TCR beta chains were cytomegalovirus-associated.

A multiplex PCR was run with 60 Vbeta primers and 13 Jbeta primers. Assay: immunoSEQ multiplex PCR; the TCRdb copy retains only in-frame clones and omits some. The table lists about 120,000 clones, over 75% of them singletons. Comments on this clone: The antigen is not known.

Though nominally healthy at sampling, donors likely had unrecorded immune exposures. The length of the CDR3 is 13 residues. V lost 5 bases to trimming and J lost 8 bases, with 13 bases between them. The germline V gene has CDR1 LGHNT and CDR2 FRNRAP. This TCR was sampled from a man younger than 30 in good health and CMV-seropositive. The sequencing input was PBMCs. The chain recombines TRBV12-5 with TRBJ2-1; D remains unclear. The chain's CDR3 is CASGDSFYHEQFF. In DNA, the CDR3 is TGTGCTAGTGGTGACTCGTTTTACCATGAGCAGTTCTTC. Full variable domain (remainder filled in from reference TRBV12-5 and TRBJ2-1): DARVTQTPRHKVTEMGQEVTMRCQPILGHNTVFWYRQTMMQGLELLAYFRNRAPLDDSGMPKDRFSAEMPDATLATLKIQPSEPRDSAVYFCASGDSFYHEQFFGPGTRLTVL.